The 28 T cell receptor beta chains reported below all come from one sample, sequenced in a study of somatic mutations in cytotoxic T cells in rheumatoid arthritis. Libraries were prepared by immunoSEQ multiplex PCR; TCRdb keeps only in-frame clonotypes and omits some of them. The sample lists about 5,000 clones, approximately 82% occurring once. The sequenced material came from CD8+ T cells sorted from blood. All receptors derive from an adult with rheumatoid arthritis.

The chain employs TRBV6-5 and TRBJ2-1; D not resolved. V shed 0 bases and J shed 5 bases, with 8 bases lying between them. The CDR3 loop spans 14 amino acids. Germline CDR1 reads MNHEY; CDR2 reads SVGAGI. The CDR3 nucleotides are TGTGCCAGCAGTTACTCGAGGCAGAACAATGAGCAGTTCTTC. This sequence encodes CASSYSRQNNEQFF.

The rearrangement uses TRBV6-4 and TRBJ2-1; D is possibly TRBD2 (6 bases). Trimming cost V 2 bases and J 3 bases, with 14 bases left between them. The CDR3 is 16 residues long. The germline V gene has CDR1 MRHNA and CDR2 SNTAGT. Here the CDR3 reads CASSDRGTYGYNEQFF. For the CDR3, the DNA is TGTGCCAGCAGTGACCGCGGGACTTATGGCTACAATGAGCAGTTCTTC.

The chain links TRBV29-1 to TRBJ1-1, with 7 bases lining up with TRBD1. V lost 8 bases to trimming and J lost 6 bases; unmatched junction nucleotides: 9. This CDR3 region has 12 residues. The V gene's germline CDR1 is SQVTM and CDR2 ANQGSEA. CDR3 loop: CSSTSTGSEAFF. The CDR3, as DNA: TGCAGCTCAACGTCGACAGGGTCTGAAGCTTTCTTT.

V and J are TRBV11-2 and TRBJ2-1; 8 positions agree with TRBD2. CDR3 length: 13 residues. Unmatched junction bases numbered 6, after V lost 5 bases and J lost 9 bases. Germline-derived CDR1 and CDR2 are SGHAT and FQNNGV. Here the CDR3 reads CASSPGAGAEQFF. CDR3 bases: TGTGCCAGCAGCCCGGGAGCGGGAGCTGAGCAGTTCTTC.

The J gene is TRBJ2-5, the V gene TRBV7-8; perhaps TRBD1 as D (5 bases). V lost 5 bases to trimming and J lost 1 base, with 20 bases between them. CDR1 is SGHVS and CDR2 is FQNEAQ in the germline V gene. CDR3 size: 17 residues. The CDR3 nucleotides read TGTGCCAGCAGCGCCCGGACCCCACAGGCTCTCCAAGAGACCCAGTACTTC. Its protein product is CASSARTPQALQETQYF. The full variable domain, completed using reference TRBV7-8 and TRBJ2-5, is GAGVSQSPRYKVAKRGQDVALRCDPISGHVSLFWYQQALGQGPEFLTYFQNEAQLDKSGLPSDRFFAERPEGSVSTLKIQRTQQEDSAVYLCASSARTPQALQETQYFGPGTRLLVL.

The genes are TRBV7-9 and TRBJ2-1; possibly TRBD2 for D (7 bases). Trimming removed 6 bases from V and 3 bases from J, with 15 bases in between. The CDR3 consists of 15 residues. Germline V CDR1 and CDR2: SEHNR, FQNEAQ (reference sequence). CDR3 loop: CASRPGAGVYNEQFF. The DNA of the CDR3 is TGTGCCAGCAGACCGGGGGCGGGAGTCTACAATGAGCAGTTCTTC.

This clone was observed a handful of times. This chain uses TRBV21-1 with TRBJ1-1; the D call in the table, TRBD1, was not verified against the DNA. TRBV21-1 is recorded as a pseudogene. CDR3 length: 13 amino acids. In DNA, the CDR3 is TGTGCCAGGGAGGGACAGCAGAACACTGAAGCTTTCTTT. The encoded protein is CAREGQQNTEAFF.

The chain uses TRBV19 and TRBJ2-1; 8 bases are shared with TRBD2. CDR1 and CDR2 (germline): LNHDA, SQIVND (reference sequence). The CDR3 contains 15 residues. V was pared by 5 bases and J by 2 bases, with 5 bases of the junction left unmatched. In DNA form, the CDR3 reads TGTGCCAGTAGTGGCCGGGGGGGAACCTACAATGAGCAGTTCTTC. Translating gives CASSGRGGTYNEQFF.

The V call is TRBV4-3, the J call TRBJ1-2, with 9 bases lining up with TRBD1. The V and J ends lost 0 bases and 4 bases, in that order; junction bases with no gene match: 3. Germline V gene data show CDR1 as LGHNA and CDR2 as YSLEER. The CDR3 is 15 amino acids. CDR3 nucleotide sequence: TGCGCCAGCAGCCAAGATACAGGGGGCTTCTATGGCTACACCTTC. This sequence encodes CASSQDTGGFYGYTF.

The rearrangement uses TRBV28 and TRBJ2-3; D unclear. The CDR3 spans 14 residues. Trimming stripped 6 bases from V and 1 base from J, with 11 bases between. Germline V gene sequence: CDR1 MDHEN, CDR2 SYDVKM. CDR3 residues: CASRDPSGTDTQYF. The CDR3 bases are TGTGCCAGCAGGGACCCTTCAGGCACAGATACGCAGTATTTT.

V is TRBV7-2 and J is TRBJ1-1; 11 nucleotides line up with TRBD1. Germline assignment: CDR1 SGHTA and CDR2 FQGNSA. Trimming at V came to 3 bases and at J to 11 bases, leaving 11 bases not matched to a gene. This CDR3 comprises 15 residues. CDR3 residues: CASSFGQGAPEWAFF. CDR3 sequence (DNA): TGTGCCAGCAGCTTCGGACAGGGGGCCCCCGAATGGGCTTTCTTT.

The J gene is TRBJ1-2, the V gene TRBV11-2; D possibly corresponds to TRBD1 (5 bases). V lost 0 bases to trimming and J lost 4 bases, with 12 bases between them. The CDR3 has 15 amino acids. Germline V CDR1 and CDR2: SGHAT, FQNNGV. CDR3 nucleotide sequence: TGTGCCAGCAGCTTAGAGGGCAGGGCCTCCTATGGCTACACCTTC. Its protein is CASSLEGRASYGYTF.

The chain has TRBV27 and TRBJ2-1; D is unresolved. The germline V gene has CDR1 MNHEY and CDR2 SMNVEV (reference sequence). Trimming removed 1 base from V and 10 bases from J, with 5 bases in between. CDR3 length: 11 residues. CDR3 DNA sequence: TGTGCCAGCAGTTTATTCGGGGAGCAGTTCTTC. It codes for CASSLFGEQFF.

The V call is TRBV10-3, the J call TRBJ2-3; D might be TRBD2 (6 bases). CDR3 length: 14 amino acids. Trimming removed 0 bases at V and 6 bases at J, with 10 bases between. Germline assignment: CDR1 ENHRY and CDR2 SYGVKD. The CDR3 spells CAISESGGDDTQYF. CDR3 sequence (DNA): TGTGCCATCAGTGAGTCGGGGGGAGACGATACGCAGTATTTT.

V is TRBV18 and J is TRBJ2-7; D might be TRBD1 (5 bases). CDR1 KGHSH and CDR2 LQKENI come from the germline V gene. This CDR3 has 14 amino acids. The germline V and J ends were trimmed by 2 bases and 2 bases, with 10 bases remaining between them. Here the CDR3 DNA reads TGTGCCAGCTCACCATGGCAGGGCCCCTACGAGCAGTACTTC. The encoded protein is CASSPWQGPYEQYF.

The chain has TRBV2 and TRBJ2-1; D may correspond to TRBD1 or TRBD2 (5 bases each). The CDR3 is made up of 15 amino acids. The V end was cut by 6 bases, the J end by 9 bases, with 21 bases between. The V gene's germline CDR1 is SNHLY and CDR2 FYNNEI. The CDR3 coding sequence is TGTGCCAGCAGGGGCTCCGGGGCACGACCGGGTGAGCAGTTCTTC. Its protein product is CASRGSGARPGEQFF.

The chain has TRBV4-2 and TRBJ2-7; D possibly corresponds to TRBD2 (6 bases). CDR3 length: 14 residues. The V gene's germline CDR1 is LGHNA and CDR2 YNFKEQ. V was shortened by 3 bases and J by 2 bases, with 11 bases between the two germline ends. The CDR3 loop is CASSQGREPYEQYF. DNA of the CDR3: TGTGCCAGCAGCCAGGGGCGGGAACCCTACGAGCAGTACTTC.

The CDR3 DNA sequence: TGTGCCAGCAGCTTGAGGACAGACTACGAGCAGTACTTC. Amino acid sequence: CASSLRTDYEQYF. This sequence joins TRBV5-5 and TRBJ2-7, with a weak D call TRBD1 (6 bases). V lost 1 base to trimming and J lost 3 bases, with 8 bases between them. The CDR3 loop spans 13 amino acids. CDR1 is SGHKS, CDR2 YYEKEE, per germline (reference sequence).

V gene TRBV9 combines with J gene TRBJ2-5, with D perhaps matching TRBD2 (6 bases). Germline-derived CDR1 and CDR2 are SGDLS and YYNGEE. The CDR3 totals 15 residues. Trimming took off 6 bases at V and 1 base at J, with 16 bases between the two ends. The CDR3 DNA is TGTGCCAGCATAGGAGGGTCCCCCCCCCAAGAGACCCAGTACTTC. It specifies CASIGGSPPQETQYF. Together with reference TRBV9 and TRBJ2-5, the CDR3 gives the full variable domain: DSGVTQTPKHLITATGQRVTLRCSPRSGDLSVYWYQQSLDQGLQFLIQYYNGEERAKGNILERFSAQQFPDLHSELNLSSLELGDSALYFCASIGGSPPQETQYFGPGTRLLVL.

The rearrangement joins TRBV4-1 to TRBJ2-5; D possibly corresponds to TRBD1 (7 bases). This CDR3 has 19 amino acids. Germline values: CDR1 MGHRA, CDR2 YSYEKL. V gave up 4 bases and J gave up 5 bases, with 29 bases separating them. The CDR3 region is CASSPRLYRRDRLKETQYF. In DNA form, the CDR3 reads TGCGCCAGCAGCCCTCGCCTTTACCGGCGGGACAGACTTAAGGAGACCCAGTACTTC.

V and J are TRBV19 and TRBJ2-7; D is uncertain. V was pared by 7 bases and J by 0 bases, with 16 bases between. The CDR3 has 15 residues. Germline V lookup: CDR1 LNHDA, CDR2 SQIVND (reference sequence). Here the CDR3 reads CASNARTGNSYEQYF. Written as DNA, the CDR3 is TGTGCCAGTAATGCGCGGACGGGCAACTCCTACGAGCAGTACTTC.

This chain links TRBV13 with TRBJ1-1; D is uncertain. Germline V gene data show CDR1 as PRHDT and CDR2 as FYEKMQ (reference sequence). Trimming pared 5 bases from V and 0 bases from J, leaving 13 bases between. The CDR3 contains 15 residues. CDR3: CASSPSPYLNTEAFF. As DNA, the CDR3 is TGTGCCAGCAGCCCTAGCCCCTACCTGAACACTGAAGCTTTCTTT. The full variable domain, with the rest looked up from reference TRBV13 and TRBJ1-1, is AAGVIQSPRHLIKEKRETATLKCYPIPRHDTVYWYQQGPGQDPQFLISFYEKMQSDKGSIPDRFSAQQFSDYHSELNMSSLELGDSALYFCASSPSPYLNTEAFFGQGTRLTVV.

The rearrangement uses TRBV27 and TRBJ2-1; D is perhaps TRBD1 (5 bases). Trimming removed 7 bases at V and 1 base at J, with 14 bases between. CDR1 and CDR2 (germline): MNHEY, SMNVEV (reference sequence). There are 15 residues in the CDR3. CDR3 protein: CASTLGSGSYNEQFF. The CDR3 DNA reads as TGTGCCAGCACCTTGGGGTCAGGGTCCTACAATGAGCAGTTCTTC.

V is TRBV5-5 and J is TRBJ2-2; D gene uncertain. From germline, CDR1 is SGHKS and CDR2 YYEKEE (reference sequence). The CDR3 loop spans 15 amino acids. Trimming cost V 4 bases and J 0 bases, with 10 bases left between them. CDR3: CASSLDATNTGELFF. Here the CDR3 DNA reads TGTGCCAGCAGCCTGGACGCCACGAACACCGGGGAGCTGTTTTTT.

V usage is TRBV2 and J usage is TRBJ1-1; weak D call: TRBD1 (5 bases). V gave up 1 base and J gave up 3 bases, with 18 bases separating them. CDR3 length: 17 residues. Germline assignment: CDR1 SNHLY and CDR2 FYNNEI. CDR3 bases: TGTGCCAGCAGTGAAGGGAATGTTGGGGCATTAGACACTGAAGCTTTCTTT. Translation gives CASSEGNVGALDTEAFF.

V is TRBV6-1 and J is TRBJ2-3; D perhaps matches TRBD1 (6 bases). V gave up 2 bases and J gave up 2 bases, with 11 bases separating them. Germline loops: CDR1 MNHNS, CDR2 SASEGT. The CDR3 covers 15 residues. CDR3 in DNA: TGTGCCAGCAGTGAACTGCAGGGACACACAGATACGCAGTATTTT. Translation gives CASSELQGHTDTQYF.

The J gene is TRBJ1-1, the V gene TRBV7-2; the match to TRBD1 covers 7 bases. With V trimmed by 4 bases and J by 1 base, 3 bases remained unmatched. Germline assignment: CDR1 SGHTA and CDR2 FQGNSA. The length of the CDR3 is 14 residues. The chain's CDR3 is CASSSGGWNTEAFF. CDR3 bases: TGTGCCAGCAGCTCAGGGGGTTGGAACACTGAAGCTTTCTTT.

The rearrangement joins TRBV7-9 to TRBJ2-1; 7 bases are a match to TRBD2. This CDR3 is 14 amino acids long. V gave up 5 bases and J gave up 8 bases; unmatched junction bases: 9. Germline V gene sequence: CDR1 SEHNR, CDR2 FQNEAQ (reference sequence). The CDR3 DNA follows: TGTGCCAGCAGCGGTAGCGGGTGGCTCGATGAGCAGTTCTTC. As protein: CASSGSGWLDEQFF.